This is a list of T cell receptor beta chains from one sample in a study of control samples from healthy donors and cancer patients. TCRdb's copy holds only in-frame clones and misses some; the assay was immunoSEQ multiplex PCR. Here the sample spans approximately 89,000 clones, about 90% being singletons. Sequenced material: blood. The receptors derive from a man in his forties or fifties in good health. The CDR3 runs from the conserved cysteine through the conserved F or W. The order of the fields is CDR3 length, D gene, clone size, J gene, V gene, CDR3 protein, CDR3 DNA. D genes are given only for firm matches. The listing skips clone size in some rows; elsewhere it reads once, few, many or a size class.

len: 15
d_gene: NA
abundance: NA
j_gene: TRBJ2-3
v_gene: TRBV5-1
CDR3aa: CASSLDRPATDTQYF
CDR3nt: TGCGCCAGCAGCTTGGATAGACCAGCAACAGATACGCAGTATTTT

len: 11
d_gene: NA
abundance: NA
j_gene: TRBJ2-7
v_gene: TRBV11-2
CDR3aa: CASSHTYEQYF
CDR3nt: TGTGCCAGCAGCCACACCTACGAGCAGTACTTC

len: 16
d_gene: NA
abundance: NA
j_gene: TRBJ1-2
v_gene: TRBV9
CDR3aa: CASSVEGIPLNYGYTF
CDR3nt: TGTGCCAGCAGCGTAGAGGGGATCCCCCTTAACTATGGCTACACCTTC

len: 13
d_gene: NA
abundance: NA
j_gene: TRBJ2-1
v_gene: TRBV11-1
CDR3aa: CASSSVGYNEQFF
CDR3nt: TGTGCCAGCAGCTCCGTGGGCTACAATGAGCAGTTCTTC

len: 16
d_gene: NA
abundance: NA
j_gene: TRBJ1-2
v_gene: TRBV11-2
CDR3aa: CASSLAHRGLVYGYTF
CDR3nt: TGTGCCAGCAGCTTAGCACATCGGGGGCTTGTCTATGGCTACACCTTC

len: 13
d_gene: NA
abundance: NA
j_gene: TRBJ2-7
v_gene: TRBV5-6
CDR3aa: CASSLSRRYEQYF
CDR3nt: TGTGCCAGCAGCTTGAGTCGCCGGTACGAGCAGTACTTC

len: 16
d_gene: NA
abundance: NA
j_gene: TRBJ2-4
v_gene: TRBV21-1
CDR3aa: CASSKRGLHAKNIQYF
CDR3nt: TGTGCCAGCAGCAAGAGGGGGCTGCATGCCAAAAACATTCAGTACTTC

len: 16
d_gene: TRBD1
abundance: NA
j_gene: TRBJ1-2
v_gene: TRBV19
CDR3aa: CASSNPRGQTNYGYTF
CDR3nt: TGTGCCAGTAGTAACCCACGGGGACAGACGAACTATGGCTACACCTTC

len: 14
d_gene: NA
abundance: NA
j_gene: TRBJ1-1
v_gene: TRBV29-1
CDR3aa: CSVAGGVQGTEAFF
CDR3nt: TGCAGCGTTGCGGGAGGGGTTCAGGGCACTGAAGCTTTCTTT

len: 13
d_gene: NA
abundance: NA
j_gene: TRBJ1-2
v_gene: TRBV9
CDR3aa: CASSGDSNYGYTF
CDR3nt: TGTGCCAGCAGCGGGGACTCAAACTATGGCTACACCTTC

len: 14
d_gene: TRBD1
abundance: NA
j_gene: TRBJ2-7
v_gene: TRBV11-2
CDR3aa: CASSPGQGAVEQYF
CDR3nt: TGTGCCAGCAGCCCCGGACAGGGGGCGGTCGAGCAGTACTTC

len: 13
d_gene: NA
abundance: NA
j_gene: TRBJ1-1
v_gene: TRBV27
CDR3aa: CASSLTRNTEAFF
CDR3nt: TGTGCCAGCAGTTTAACAAGAAACACTGAAGCTTTCTTT

len: 14
d_gene: NA
abundance: NA
j_gene: TRBJ2-5
v_gene: TRBV5-1
CDR3aa: CASSSVGWGETQYF
CDR3nt: TGCGCCAGCAGCTCCGTCGGGTGGGGGGAGACCCAGTACTTC

len: 12
d_gene: NA
abundance: NA
j_gene: TRBJ1-2
v_gene: TRBV15
CDR3aa: CATSGTNYGYTF
CDR3nt: TGTGCCACCAGCGGCACGAACTATGGCTACACCTTC

len: 14
d_gene: NA
abundance: NA
j_gene: TRBJ2-1
v_gene: TRBV19
CDR3aa: CASSIDLSADEQFF
CDR3nt: TGTGCCAGTAGTATAGATCTGAGCGCCGATGAGCAGTTCTTC

len: 14
d_gene: NA
abundance: NA
j_gene: TRBJ2-5
v_gene: TRBV19
CDR3aa: CASSILGSQETQYF
CDR3nt: TGTGCCAGTAGTATATTAGGTTCCCAAGAGACCCAGTACTTC

len: 15
d_gene: TRBD1
abundance: NA
j_gene: TRBJ1-1
v_gene: TRBV5-1
CDR3aa: CASSLLQGSDTEAFF
CDR3nt: TGCGCCAGCAGCTTATTACAGGGGTCAGACACTGAAGCTTTCTTT

len: 11
d_gene: NA
abundance: once
j_gene: TRBJ2-1
v_gene: TRBV30
CDR3aa: CAWGTFDEQFF
CDR3nt: TGTGCCTGGGGTACGTTCGATGAGCAGTTCTTC

len: 14
d_gene: TRBD2
abundance: NA
j_gene: TRBJ2-1
v_gene: TRBV7-6
CDR3aa: CASSFSGRAYEQFF
CDR3nt: TGTGCCAGCAGCTTTAGCGGGAGGGCATATGAGCAGTTCTTC

len: 16
d_gene: TRBD2
abundance: once
j_gene: TRBJ2-6
v_gene: TRBV6-4
CDR3aa: CASSDSSGSGANVLTF
CDR3nt: TGTGCCAGCAGTGACTCGAGCGGGAGTGGGGCCAACGTCCTGACTTTC

len: 13
d_gene: NA
abundance: NA
j_gene: TRBJ1-1
v_gene: TRBV24-1
CDR3aa: CATSDQGYTEAFF
CDR3nt: TGTGCCACCAGTGACCAGGGATACACTGAAGCTTTCTTT

len: 15
d_gene: TRBD1
abundance: NA
j_gene: TRBJ1-1
v_gene: TRBV19
CDR3aa: CASSGTGGMNTEAFF
CDR3nt: TGTGCCAGTAGTGGAACAGGGGGAATGAACACTGAAGCTTTCTTT

len: 14
d_gene: NA
abundance: NA
j_gene: TRBJ1-4
v_gene: TRBV2
CDR3aa: CASSEWADNEKLFF
CDR3nt: TGTGCCAGCAGTGAATGGGCGGATAATGAAAAACTGTTTTTT

len: 15
d_gene: NA
abundance: NA
j_gene: TRBJ1-1
v_gene: TRBV6-5
CDR3aa: CASSLFQGLGTEAFF
CDR3nt: TGTGCCAGCAGCCTCTTTCAGGGACTGGGGACTGAAGCTTTCTTT

len: 13
d_gene: NA
abundance: NA
j_gene: TRBJ1-2
v_gene: TRBV7-9
CDR3aa: CASGRDLVVGYTF
CDR3nt: TGTGCCAGCGGCAGGGATTTAGTAGTTGGCTACACCTTC

len: 14
d_gene: TRBD2
abundance: NA
j_gene: TRBJ2-7
v_gene: TRBV19
CDR3aa: CASSMTGGSYEQYF
CDR3nt: TGTGCCAGTAGTATGACGGGAGGCTCCTACGAGCAGTACTTC

len: 13
d_gene: NA
abundance: once
j_gene: TRBJ1-2
v_gene: TRBV19
CDR3aa: CASSSGRSYGYTF
CDR3nt: TGTGCCAGTAGTAGTGGCAGAAGCTATGGCTACACCTTC

len: 14
d_gene: TRBD2
abundance: NA
j_gene: TRBJ2-7
v_gene: TRBV11-2
CDR3aa: CASSRGTSVPEQYF
CDR3nt: TGTGCCAGCAGCCGCGGGACTAGCGTGCCTGAGCAGTACTTC

len: 12
d_gene: NA
abundance: NA
j_gene: TRBJ2-3
v_gene: TRBV24-1
CDR3aa: CATRGVTDTQYF
CDR3nt: TGTGCCACACGGGGAGTTACAGATACGCAGTATTTT

len: 13
d_gene: NA
abundance: few
j_gene: TRBJ2-5
v_gene: TRBV11-1
CDR3aa: CASSLDWRETQYF
CDR3nt: TGTGCCAGCAGCTTAGATTGGCGGGAGACCCAGTACTTC

len: 13
d_gene: NA
abundance: NA
j_gene: TRBJ1-1
v_gene: TRBV5-8
CDR3aa: CASSLNRVTEAFF
CDR3nt: TGTGCCAGCAGCTTAAACAGGGTCACTGAAGCTTTCTTT

len: 13
d_gene: NA
abundance: NA
j_gene: TRBJ1-2
v_gene: TRBV7-2
CDR3aa: CASSWQGSYGYTF
CDR3nt: TGTGCCAGCAGCTGGCAGGGAAGCTATGGCTACACCTTC

len: 15
d_gene: NA
abundance: NA
j_gene: TRBJ2-3
v_gene: TRBV5-6
CDR3aa: CASSLAGLSTDTQYF
CDR3nt: TGTGCCAGCAGCTTGGCGGGCTTATCCACAGATACGCAGTATTTT

len: 13
d_gene: NA
abundance: NA
j_gene: TRBJ1-1
v_gene: TRBV9
CDR3aa: CASSLTPNSEAFF
CDR3nt: TGTGCCAGCAGCCTCACCCCCAACAGTGAAGCTTTCTTT

len: 14
d_gene: NA
abundance: once
j_gene: TRBJ1-1
v_gene: TRBV4-3
CDR3aa: CASSQAQLNTEAFF
CDR3nt: TGCGCCAGCAGCCAAGCACAGCTAAACACTGAAGCTTTCTTT

len: 11
d_gene: TRBD1
abundance: NA
j_gene: TRBJ1-1
v_gene: TRBV29-1
CDR3aa: CSAGQGTEAFF
CDR3nt: TGCAGCGCTGGACAGGGCACTGAAGCTTTCTTT

len: 15
d_gene: NA
abundance: NA
j_gene: TRBJ1-1
v_gene: TRBV28
CDR3aa: CASSFLKGRGTEAFF
CDR3nt: TGTGCCAGCAGTTTTTTGAAGGGCAGGGGCACTGAAGCTTTCTTT

len: 15
d_gene: NA
abundance: few
j_gene: TRBJ2-1
v_gene: TRBV6-5
CDR3aa: CASSVTRNSYNEQFF
CDR3nt: TGTGCCAGCAGCGTTACACGGAATTCCTACAATGAGCAGTTCTTC

len: 15
d_gene: NA
abundance: once
j_gene: TRBJ2-2
v_gene: TRBV2
CDR3aa: CASSPGRGNTGELFF
CDR3nt: TGTGCCAGCAGCCCGGGACGGGGGAACACCGGGGAGCTGTTTTTT

len: 15
d_gene: TRBD1
abundance: NA
j_gene: TRBJ1-3
v_gene: TRBV2
CDR3aa: CASSGTGGTGNTIYF
CDR3nt: TGTGCCAGCAGTGGGACAGGGGGCACAGGAAACACCATATATTTT

len: 15
d_gene: NA
abundance: NA
j_gene: TRBJ1-1
v_gene: TRBV5-6
CDR3aa: CASSDGTGLNTEAFF
CDR3nt: TGTGCCAGCAGCGACGGCACAGGGTTGAACACTGAAGCTTTCTTT

len: 11
d_gene: NA
abundance: NA
j_gene: TRBJ1-1
v_gene: TRBV30
CDR3aa: CAWSSRAEAFF
CDR3nt: TGTGCCTGGAGTAGTCGGGCTGAAGCTTTCTTT

len: 16
d_gene: NA
abundance: NA
j_gene: TRBJ2-1
v_gene: TRBV7-2
CDR3aa: CASILLWGTVGNEQFF
CDR3nt: TGTGCCAGCATCCTCTTATGGGGGACTGTTGGCAATGAGCAGTTCTTC

len: 11
d_gene: NA
abundance: NA
j_gene: TRBJ2-1
v_gene: TRBV20-1
CDR3aa: CSARRDNEQFF
CDR3nt: TGCAGTGCTAGGCGGGACAATGAGCAGTTCTTC

len: 14
d_gene: NA
abundance: NA
j_gene: TRBJ1-5
v_gene: TRBV30
CDR3aa: CAWSVVRGSQPQHF
CDR3nt: TGTGCCTGGAGTGTAGTGAGGGGGAGTCAGCCCCAGCATTTT

len: 15
d_gene: NA
abundance: NA
j_gene: TRBJ2-1
v_gene: TRBV5-1
CDR3aa: CASSLVLAEVNEQFF
CDR3nt: TGCGCCAGCAGCTTGGTGTTAGCGGAGGTCAATGAGCAGTTCTTC

len: 16
d_gene: NA
abundance: NA
j_gene: TRBJ1-4
v_gene: TRBV7-3
CDR3aa: CASSPSNRPQREKLFF
CDR3nt: TGTGCCAGCAGCCCTAGTAATCGGCCCCAGAGGGAAAAACTGTTTTTT

len: 14
d_gene: NA
abundance: NA
j_gene: TRBJ2-5
v_gene: TRBV7-2
CDR3aa: CASSLRSTGETQYF
CDR3nt: TGTGCCAGCAGCTTAAGATCCACAGGGGAGACCCAGTACTTC

len: 13
d_gene: TRBD1
abundance: NA
j_gene: TRBJ2-2
v_gene: TRBV10-3
CDR3aa: CAISLTGVGELFF
CDR3nt: TGTGCCATCAGTTTAACAGGGGTCGGGGAGCTGTTTTTT

len: 13
d_gene: NA
abundance: NA
j_gene: TRBJ2-7
v_gene: TRBV7-9
CDR3aa: CASSLAQGYEQYF
CDR3nt: TGTGCCAGCAGCTTAGCGCAAGGCTACGAGCAGTACTTC

len: 13
d_gene: NA
abundance: NA
j_gene: TRBJ1-1
v_gene: TRBV28
CDR3aa: CASSLEWGTEAFF
CDR3nt: TGTGCCAGCAGTCTCGAGTGGGGGACTGAAGCTTTCTTT

len: 13
d_gene: NA
abundance: NA
j_gene: TRBJ1-2
v_gene: TRBV24-1
CDR3aa: CATSEDEYYGYTF
CDR3nt: TGTGCCACCAGTGAGGACGAATATTATGGCTACACCTTC

len: 12
d_gene: NA
abundance: NA
j_gene: TRBJ2-3
v_gene: TRBV24-1
CDR3aa: CATAGPTDTQYF
CDR3nt: TGTGCCACCGCGGGCCCCACAGATACGCAGTATTTT

len: 14
d_gene: NA
abundance: NA
j_gene: TRBJ2-5
v_gene: TRBV7-8
CDR3aa: CASSGGGAGETQYF
CDR3nt: TGTGCCAGCAGCGGAGGGGGGGCTGGAGAGACCCAGTACTTC

len: 14
d_gene: NA
abundance: NA
j_gene: TRBJ1-1
v_gene: TRBV3-1/TRBV3-2
CDR3aa: CASSQFGGNTEAFF
CDR3nt: TGTGCCAGCAGCCAATTTGGGGGGAACACTGAAGCTTTCTTT